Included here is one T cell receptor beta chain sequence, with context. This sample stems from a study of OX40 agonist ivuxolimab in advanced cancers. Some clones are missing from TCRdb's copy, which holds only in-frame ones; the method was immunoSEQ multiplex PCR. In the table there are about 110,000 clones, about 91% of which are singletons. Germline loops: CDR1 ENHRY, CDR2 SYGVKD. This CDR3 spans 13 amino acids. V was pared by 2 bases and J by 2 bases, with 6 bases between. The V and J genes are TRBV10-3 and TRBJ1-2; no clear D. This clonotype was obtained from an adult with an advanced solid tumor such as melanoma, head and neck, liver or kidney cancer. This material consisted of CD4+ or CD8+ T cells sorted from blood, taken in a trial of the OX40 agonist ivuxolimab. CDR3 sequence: CAISETVNYGYTF. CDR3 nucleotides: TGTGCCATCAGTGAGACAGTAAACTATGGCTACACCTTC.